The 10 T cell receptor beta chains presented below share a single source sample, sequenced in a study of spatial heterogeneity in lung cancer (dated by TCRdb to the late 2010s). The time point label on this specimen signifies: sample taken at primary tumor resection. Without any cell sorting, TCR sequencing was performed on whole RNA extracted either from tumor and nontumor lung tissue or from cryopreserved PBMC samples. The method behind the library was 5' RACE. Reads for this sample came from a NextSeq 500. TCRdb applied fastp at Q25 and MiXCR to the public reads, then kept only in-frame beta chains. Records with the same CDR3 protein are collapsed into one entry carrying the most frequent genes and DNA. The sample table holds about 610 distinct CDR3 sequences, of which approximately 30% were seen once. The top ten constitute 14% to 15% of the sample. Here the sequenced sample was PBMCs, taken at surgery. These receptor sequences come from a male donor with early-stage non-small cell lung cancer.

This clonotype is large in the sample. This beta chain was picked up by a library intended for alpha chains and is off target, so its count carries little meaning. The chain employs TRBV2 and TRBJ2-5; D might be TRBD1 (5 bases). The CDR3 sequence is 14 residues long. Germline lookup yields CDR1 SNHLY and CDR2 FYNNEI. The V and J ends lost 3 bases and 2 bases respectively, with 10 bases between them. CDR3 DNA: TGTGCCAGCAGTGACCCGGACAAGCAAGAGACCCAGTACTTC. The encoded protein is CASSDPDKQETQYF.

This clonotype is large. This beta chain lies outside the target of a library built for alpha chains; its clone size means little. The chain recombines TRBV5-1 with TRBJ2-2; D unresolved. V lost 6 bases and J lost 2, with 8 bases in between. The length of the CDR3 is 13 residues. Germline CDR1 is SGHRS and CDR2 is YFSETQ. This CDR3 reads CASTLPNTGELFF. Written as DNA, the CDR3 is TGCGCCAGCACCCTTCCCAACACCGGGGAGCTGTTTTTT.

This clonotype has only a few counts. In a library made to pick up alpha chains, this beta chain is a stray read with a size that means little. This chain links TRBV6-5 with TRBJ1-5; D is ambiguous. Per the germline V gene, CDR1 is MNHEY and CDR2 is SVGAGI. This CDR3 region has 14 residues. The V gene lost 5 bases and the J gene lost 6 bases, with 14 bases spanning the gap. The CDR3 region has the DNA TGTGCCAGCAGTGATACGGGGAGTACTCAGCCCCAGCATTTT. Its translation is CASSDTGSTQPQHF.

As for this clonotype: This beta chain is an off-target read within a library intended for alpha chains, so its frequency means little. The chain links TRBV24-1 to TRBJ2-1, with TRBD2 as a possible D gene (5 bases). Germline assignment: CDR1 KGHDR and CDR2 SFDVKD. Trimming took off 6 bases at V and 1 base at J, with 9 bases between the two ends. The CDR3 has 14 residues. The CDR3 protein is CATSRGSSYNEQFF. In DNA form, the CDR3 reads TGTGCCACCAGTCGGGGTAGTTCCTACAATGAGCAGTTCTTC.

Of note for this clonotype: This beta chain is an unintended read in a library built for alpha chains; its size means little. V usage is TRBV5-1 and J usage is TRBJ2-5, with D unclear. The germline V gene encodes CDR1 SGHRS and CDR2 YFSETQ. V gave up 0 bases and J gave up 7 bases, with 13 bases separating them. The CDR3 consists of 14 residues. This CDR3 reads CASSLDSASGTQYF. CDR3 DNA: TGCGCCAGCAGCTTGGACAGTGCCTCGGGGACCCAGTACTTC.

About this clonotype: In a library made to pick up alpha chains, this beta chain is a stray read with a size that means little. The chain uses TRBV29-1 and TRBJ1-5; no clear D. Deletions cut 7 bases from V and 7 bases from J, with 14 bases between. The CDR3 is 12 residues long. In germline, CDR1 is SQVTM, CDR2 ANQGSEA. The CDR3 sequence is CSAQNPPQPQHF. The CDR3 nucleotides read TGCAGCGCCCAGAATCCCCCACAGCCCCAGCATTTT. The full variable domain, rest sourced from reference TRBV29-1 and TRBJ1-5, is SAVISQKPSRDICQRGTSLTIQCQVDSQVTMMFWYRQQPGQSLTLIATANQGSEATYESGFVIDKFPISRPNLTFSTLTVSNMSPEDSSIYLCSAQNPPQPQHFGDGTRLSIL.

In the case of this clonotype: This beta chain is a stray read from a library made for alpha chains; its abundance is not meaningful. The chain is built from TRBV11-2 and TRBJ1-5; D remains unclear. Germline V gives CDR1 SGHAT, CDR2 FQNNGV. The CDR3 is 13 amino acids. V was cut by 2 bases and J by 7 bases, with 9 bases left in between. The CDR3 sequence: CASSLSGNQPQHF. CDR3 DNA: TGTGCCAGCAGCTTATCGGGGAACCAGCCCCAGCATTTT.

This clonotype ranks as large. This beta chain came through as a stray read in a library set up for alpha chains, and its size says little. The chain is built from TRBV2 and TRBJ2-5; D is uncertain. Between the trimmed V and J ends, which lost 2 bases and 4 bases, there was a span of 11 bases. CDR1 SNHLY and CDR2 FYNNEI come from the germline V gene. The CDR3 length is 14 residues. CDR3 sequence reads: CASSERKGLETQYF. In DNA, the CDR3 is TGTGCCAGCAGTGAACGCAAGGGCCTAGAGACCCAGTACTTC.

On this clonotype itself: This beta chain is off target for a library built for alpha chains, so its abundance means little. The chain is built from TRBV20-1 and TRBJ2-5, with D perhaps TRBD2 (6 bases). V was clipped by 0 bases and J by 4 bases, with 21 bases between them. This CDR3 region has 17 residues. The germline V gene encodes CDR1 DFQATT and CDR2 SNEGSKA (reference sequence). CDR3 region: CSARDGGSGSLPETQYF. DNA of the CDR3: TGCAGTGCTAGAGATGGGGGTAGCGGTTCCCTTCCAGAGACCCAGTACTTC.

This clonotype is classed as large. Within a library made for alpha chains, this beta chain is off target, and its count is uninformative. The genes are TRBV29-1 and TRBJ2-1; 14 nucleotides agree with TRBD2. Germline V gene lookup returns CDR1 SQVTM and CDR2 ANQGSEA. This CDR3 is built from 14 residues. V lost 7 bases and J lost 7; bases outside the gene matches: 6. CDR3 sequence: CSAWTSGRRNEQFF. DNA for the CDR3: TGCAGCGCCTGGACTAGCGGGAGGAGGAATGAGCAGTTCTTC.